This T cell receptor (beta chain) was identified during a study of regulatory T cells in long-lasting Graves disease. Noted time point: newly diagnosed GD, antithyroid drugs for less than 3 months. The TCR library used RNA extracted from PBMCs. Study conclusions and caveats: It is possible that accuracy was reduced by the small size of the sample.

Through Arm-PCR of CDR3 regions and iRepertoire HTBI primers, TCR beta libraries were built. Via MiXCR, TCRdb re-called the multiplex PCR reads, giving one row per CDR3 protein. This table holds approximately 300,000 distinct CDR3 sequences, about 20% found once. In this sample, this clonotype turned up many times. Its antigen remains unknown. The CDR3 is 13 residues long. The ends were cut back, 6 bases at V and 2 bases at J, with 10 bases in the middle. The V gene's germline CDR1 is WSHSY and CDR2 SAAADI. The clonotype originates from a female donor with Graves disease. V usage is TRBV10-2 and J usage is TRBJ2-5; tentatively, D is TRBD2 (5 bases). Sample: peripheral blood mononuclear cells (PBMCs), taken at new diagnosis, from a patient treated with antithyroid drugs. The CDR3 reads CASRADSQETQYF. DNA for the CDR3: TGCGCCAGCAGAGCGGACTCACAAGAGACCCAGTACTTC.